The 26 T cell receptor beta chains in this list originate from one sample, sequenced in a study of immune heterogeneity within non-small cell lung tumors. Genomic DNA extracted from bulk tumor tissue served as template. A total of 550 to 650 ng was used per sample. Doctors removed several biopsies from each primary tumor during surgery, keeping them far apart. Samples came from untreated patients having curative surgery for newly diagnosed non-small cell lung cancer. TCR beta CDR3 was amplified by multiplex PCR using 32 V and 13 J primers. TCRdb reanalysed the multiplex PCR reads using MiXCR and keeps one entry per CDR3 protein. The sample shows 30,000 to 40,000 distinct CDR3 sequences, around 30% of them seen only once. Sequenced input: lung tumor tissue. The source is a man in his forties with non-small cell lung cancer.

For this clonotype: Being one base from a much bigger clone, this may be a read error. The chain is built from TRBV10-3 and TRBJ1-2; no firm D call. The CDR3 runs to 13 residues. The V and J ends lost 6 bases and 10 bases respectively, with 18 bases between them. Germline V gives CDR1 ENHRY, CDR2 SYGVKD. For the CDR3, the DNA is TGTGCCATCAGGCCGAACCTCACCCTTGTCTACACCTTC. The encoded protein is CAIRPNLTLVYTF.

There are a few counts of this clonotype. The V and J genes are TRBV9 and TRBJ1-2; D uncertain. The ends were cut back, 0 bases at V and 4 bases at J, with 10 bases in the middle. The germline V gene encodes CDR1 SGDLS and CDR2 YYNGEE. The CDR3 contains 14 residues. The CDR3 sequence is CASSVGPESYGYTF. The CDR3 DNA reads TGTGCCAGCAGCGTAGGTCCGGAGTCCTATGGCTACACCTTC.

V is TRBV19 and J is TRBJ2-1, with TRBD1 matching over 7 bases. The CDR3 consists of 16 residues. Germline lookup yields CDR1 LNHDA and CDR2 SQIVND (reference sequence). After removal of 3 bases from V and 4 bases from J, the junction contained 9 bases not matched to a gene. The CDR3 loop is CASSIVGQTIYNEQFF. The CDR3 DNA sequence: TGTGCCAGTAGTATTGTGGGACAGACCATTTACAATGAGCAGTTCTTC.

With regard to this clonotype: Possible read error: a much larger clone is one base away. The chain combines TRBV11-3 with TRBJ2-1; D possibly corresponds to TRBD1 (5 bases). Germline V gene data show CDR1 as SGHNT and CDR2 as YENEEA. The CDR3 is 14 amino acids. CDR3 nucleotide sequence: TGTGCCAGCAGCTTAGTGCAGGGCAACAATGAGCCGTTCTTC. Translation gives CASSLVQGNNEPFF.

This clonotype was seen at least ten times. V is TRBV15 and J is TRBJ1-2; D may be TRBD1 (5 bases). This CDR3 spans 15 amino acids. Germline V gives CDR1 LNHNV, CDR2 YYDKDF (reference sequence). V was trimmed by 1 base and J by 4 bases, leaving 13 bases between them. For the CDR3, the DNA is TGTGCCACCAGCAGAGCGGGGGGAGGATCCTATGGCTACACCTTC. Protein: CATSRAGGGSYGYTF.

The sample holds a few counts of this clonotype. V and J are TRBV6-1 and TRBJ1-5; D is ambiguous. The germline V gene has CDR1 MNHNS and CDR2 SASEGT. CDR3 length: 15 residues. The V end lost 7 bases, the J end lost 4 bases, and 17 bases lay between the germline ends. This chain's CDR3 is CASNTADAKNQPQHF. CDR3 DNA sequence: TGTGCCAGCAATACAGCGGACGCTAAGAATCAGCCCCAGCATTTT.

This clonotype was found many times. This chain joins TRBV14 and TRBJ1-2; no reliable D call. Looked up from germline, CDR1 is SGHDN and CDR2 is FVKESK. The CDR3 is 12 amino acids. V was clipped by 0 bases and J by 8 bases, with 7 bases between them. The CDR3 protein is CASSQERRGYTF. The CDR3 nucleotides are TGTGCCAGCAGCCAAGAAAGACGAGGCTACACCTTC. Full variable domain (missing parts from reference TRBV14 and TRBJ1-2): EAGVTQFPSHSVIEKGQTVTLRCDPISGHDNLYWYRRVMGKEIKFLLHFVKESKQDESGMPNNRFLAERTGGTYSTLKVQPAELEDSGVYFCASSQERRGYTFGSGTRLTVV.

The V call is TRBV11-2, the J call TRBJ1-6, with D hard to call. The CDR3 loop spans 15 amino acids. The germline V gene has CDR1 SGHAT and CDR2 FQNNGV. V gave up 2 bases and J gave up 8 bases, with 13 bases separating them. The CDR3 spells CASSLNTGPDSPLHF. CDR3 in DNA: TGTGCCAGCAGCTTAAACACCGGGCCGGATTCACCCCTCCACTTT.

This chain uses TRBV5-5 with TRBJ2-1; possible D gene TRBD2, 6 bases. CDR3 length equals 18 residues. Trimming shortened V by 0 bases and J by 0 bases, and 16 bases separated the two germline ends. Per germline, CDR1 SGHKS and CDR2 YYEKEE (reference sequence). In DNA, the CDR3 is TGTGCCAGCAGCTTGGTAGTACTAGCCCAAAACTCCTACAATGAGCAGTTCTTC. It encodes CASSLVVLAQNSYNEQFF.

The rearrangement links TRBV6-5 to TRBJ2-5; TRBD2 matches at 10 bases. The V gene's germline CDR1 is MNHEY and CDR2 SVGAGI. The length of the CDR3 is 13 residues. The V and J ends lost 4 bases and 5 bases, in that order; junction bases with no gene match: 1. The CDR3 loop reads CASSSAGGETQYF. Written as DNA, the CDR3 is TGTGCCAGCAGTTCAGCGGGAGGGGAGACCCAGTACTTC.

The sample holds many counts of this clonotype. The chain couples TRBV28 to TRBJ1-4; maybe TRBD1 (5 bases). The ends were cut back, 0 bases at V and 8 bases at J, with 22 bases in the middle. CDR3 length: 18 amino acids. Germline V CDR1 and CDR2: MDHEN, SYDVKM. CDR3: CASSLWAFETDNGEKLFF. Written as DNA, the CDR3 is TGTGCCAGCAGTTTATGGGCCTTTGAGACAGACAACGGGGAAAAACTGTTTTTT.

This clonotype has a handful of counts. The CDR3 is CAWSKKYQYTDTQYF. The CDR3 coding sequence is TGTGCCTGGAGTAAGAAGTATCAATACACAGATACGCAGTATTTT. The genes are TRBV30 and TRBJ2-3; D is ambiguous. The CDR3 consists of 15 residues. The V and J ends lost 2 bases and 2 bases respectively, with 14 bases between them. Germline CDR1 reads GTSNPN; CDR2 reads SVGIG (reference sequence).

This clonotype was counted a few times. This chain joins TRBV6-1 and TRBJ2-2, with TRBD2 matching over 11 bases. This CDR3 spans 19 amino acids. After removal of 6 bases from V and 2 bases from J, the junction contained 14 bases not matched to a gene. From germline, CDR1 is MNHNS and CDR2 SASEGT. The CDR3 region has the DNA TGTGCCAGCAGCTCCCTCCGGTCTAGCGGGAGGCCTAACACCGGGGAGCTGTTTTTT. Its protein product is CASSSLRSSGRPNTGELFF.

Many counts were recorded for this clonotype. This chain uses TRBV4-2 with TRBJ2-7; TRBD2 is a possible D gene (5 bases). Germline loops: CDR1 LGHNA, CDR2 YNFKEQ. The ends were cut back, 1 base at V and 2 bases at J, with 15 bases in the middle. CDR3 size: 16 residues. For the CDR3, the DNA is TGTGCCAGCAGCCAAGCGCCCGGTGAGGAGGCCTACGAGCAGTACTTC. It yields the protein CASSQAPGEEAYEQYF.

This clonotype was seen more than once but under ten times. This chain links TRBV30 with TRBJ2-5; 10 bases agree with TRBD1. Trimming removed 3 bases from V and 5 bases from J; junction bases left unmatched: 3. The CDR3 loop spans 13 amino acids. The germline V gene has CDR1 GTSNPN and CDR2 SVGIG (reference sequence). In nucleotides, the CDR3 is TGTGCCTGGAGGACAGGGGGCAGTGAGACCCAGTACTTC. This gives the protein CAWRTGGSETQYF.

The chain links TRBV20-1 to TRBJ2-3, with TRBD2 matching over 12 bases. CDR3 length equals 15 residues. Germline values: CDR1 DFQATT, CDR2 SNEGSKA (reference sequence). Unmatched junction bases numbered 8, after V lost 6 bases and J lost 4 bases. The CDR3 DNA reads TGCAGTGCCCCCCGACTAGCGGGAGAGCCAGATACGCAGTATTTT. Translated, it gives CSAPRLAGEPDTQYF.

A remark on this clonotype: A much larger clone differs from this one at a single base, so this may be a read error. The chain recombines TRBV6-2 or TRBV6-3 with TRBJ2-3; 10 nucleotides match TRBD1. The V gene's germline CDR1 is MNHEY and CDR2 SVGEGT. The CDR3 covers 15 residues. The CDR3 coding sequence is TGTGCCAGCTGGACAGGGGGACTACCAGACGATACGAAGTATTTT. This gives the protein CASWTGGLPDDTKYF.

The table lists this clonotype with a few counts. The chain links TRBV3-1 to TRBJ1-3, with unresolved D. CDR3 length: 13 residues. Germline V lookup: CDR1 LGHDT, CDR2 YNNKEL (reference sequence). Deletions cut 2 bases from V and 5 bases from J, with 7 bases between. CDR3 region: CASSQSDRNTIYF. For the CDR3, the DNA is TGTGCCAGCAGCCAATCAGACAGAAACACCATATATTTT.

This clonotype was observed a handful of times. CDR3 protein: CSVELGDRFSDTQYF. The DNA of the CDR3 is TGCAGCGTTGAATTGGGGGACAGGTTTTCAGATACGCAGTATTTT. The genes are TRBV29-1 and TRBJ2-3; 8 nucleotides align to TRBD1. The ends lost 2 bases at V and 4 bases at J; junction bases unmatched: 8. Germline V gene sequence: CDR1 SQVTM, CDR2 ANQGSEA. This CDR3 has 15 amino acids.

To note about this clonotype: A much larger clone sits a single nucleotide away, making a read error possible. The rearrangement uses TRBV19 and TRBJ1-2, with TRBD1 identical over 7 bases. Trimming at V came to 5 bases and at J to 6 bases, leaving 3 bases not matched to a gene. Germline CDR1 is LNHDA and CDR2 is SQIVND (reference sequence). The CDR3 is 12 amino acids. The CDR3 sequence is CASSVQGDGYTF. CDR3 DNA: TGTGCCAGTAGTGTCCAGGGGGATGGCTACACCTTC. The whole variable domain, filled in from reference TRBV19 and TRBJ1-2, reads DGGITQSPKYLFRKEGQNVTLSCEQNLNHDAMYWYRQDPGQGLRLIYYSQIVNDFQKGDIAEGYSVSREKKESFPLTVTSAQKNPTAFYLCASSVQGDGYTFGSGTRLTVV.

In the case of this clonotype: A much larger clone is a single base away; this may be a read error. The CDR3 is CARSLPRGRVNSPLHF. The CDR3 DNA is TGTGCCAGAAGCTTACCGAGGGGAAGGGTTAATTCACCCCTCCACTTT. The chain couples TRBV11-3 to TRBJ1-6, with a possible D match to TRBD1 (5 bases). The CDR3 has 16 residues. Looked up from germline, CDR1 is SGHNT and CDR2 is YENEEA.

This clonotype was seen many times. The chain employs TRBV5-1 and TRBJ1-6, with no clear D. There are 15 residues in the CDR3. CDR1 SGHRS and CDR2 YFSETQ come from the germline V gene. V was clipped by 0 bases and J by 7 bases, with 11 bases between them. This chain's CDR3 is CASSLEWQDNSPLHF. The DNA for the CDR3 is TGCGCCAGCAGCTTGGAATGGCAGGACAATTCACCCCTCCACTTT.

Comment on this clonotype: It may be a read error: a sequence one base away is much more abundant. V and J are TRBV11-2 and TRBJ2-7; possibly TRBD2 for D (5 bases). The germline gives CDR1 SGHAT, CDR2 FQNNGV. CDR3 length equals 13 residues. Trimming took 5 bases from V and 3 from J, leaving 11 bases between them. The CDR3 here is CASSTTEVYEQYF. Here the CDR3 DNA reads TGTGCCAGCAGCACGACGGAGGTCTACGAGCAGTACTTC. The full variable domain, completed using reference TRBV11-2 and TRBJ2-7, is EAGVAQSPRYKIIEKRQSVAFWCNPISGHATLYWYQQILGQGPKLLIQFQNNGVVDDSQLPKDRFSAERLKGVDSTLKIQPAKLEDSAVYLCASSTTEVYEQYFGPGTRLTVT.

This clonotype occurred many times. This chain links TRBV10-2 with TRBJ2-7, with a weak D call TRBD1 (6 bases). The CDR3 is 16 amino acids. V lost 0 bases and J 2 bases, leaving 14 bases between the germline ends. The germline V gene encodes CDR1 WSHSY and CDR2 SAAADI. Written as DNA, the CDR3 is TGCGCCAGCAGTGAGTCATCGAGGAAGGGGGCCTACGAGCAGTACTTC. It translates to CASSESSRKGAYEQYF.

Worth noting for this clonotype: This sequence may be a read error, since a much larger clone differs from it by one base. This chain joins TRBV19 and TRBJ2-3; D is uncertain. The CDR3 is 13 amino acids. The germline V gene encodes CDR1 LNHDA and CDR2 SQIVND (reference sequence). CDR3 sequence reads: CASSIASTDKQYF. DNA of the CDR3: TGTGCCAGTAGTATAGCGAGCACAGATAAGCAGTATTTT.

In its sample, this clonotype was seen many times. The J gene is TRBJ1-4, the V gene TRBV11-3; 7 positions agree with TRBD1. CDR3 length equals 16 residues. The junction had 12 bases not matched to a gene; V was cut back by 7 bases and J by 4 bases. CDR1 is SGHNT and CDR2 is YENEEA in the germline V gene. The CDR3 DNA reads as TGTGCCAGCACCTTTAGGTCCGGACAGGATAATGAAAAACTGTTTTTT. Protein sequence: CASTFRSGQDNEKLFF.